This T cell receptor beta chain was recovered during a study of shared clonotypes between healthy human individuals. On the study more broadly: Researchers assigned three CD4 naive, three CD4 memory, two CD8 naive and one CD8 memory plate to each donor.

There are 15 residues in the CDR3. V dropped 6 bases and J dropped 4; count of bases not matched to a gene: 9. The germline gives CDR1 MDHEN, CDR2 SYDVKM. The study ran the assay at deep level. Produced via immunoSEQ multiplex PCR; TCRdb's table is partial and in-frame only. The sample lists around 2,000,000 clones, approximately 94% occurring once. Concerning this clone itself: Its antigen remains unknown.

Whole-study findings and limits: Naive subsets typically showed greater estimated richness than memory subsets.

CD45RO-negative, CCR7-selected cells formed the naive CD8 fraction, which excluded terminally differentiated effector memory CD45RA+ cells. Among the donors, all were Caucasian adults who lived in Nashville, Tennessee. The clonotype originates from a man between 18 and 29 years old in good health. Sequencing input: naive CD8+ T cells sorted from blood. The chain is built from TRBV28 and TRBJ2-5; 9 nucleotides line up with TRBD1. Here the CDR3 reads CASSWGTGLSETQYF. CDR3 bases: TGTGCCAGCAGCTGGGGGACAGGGTTGTCAGAGACCCAGTACTTC.